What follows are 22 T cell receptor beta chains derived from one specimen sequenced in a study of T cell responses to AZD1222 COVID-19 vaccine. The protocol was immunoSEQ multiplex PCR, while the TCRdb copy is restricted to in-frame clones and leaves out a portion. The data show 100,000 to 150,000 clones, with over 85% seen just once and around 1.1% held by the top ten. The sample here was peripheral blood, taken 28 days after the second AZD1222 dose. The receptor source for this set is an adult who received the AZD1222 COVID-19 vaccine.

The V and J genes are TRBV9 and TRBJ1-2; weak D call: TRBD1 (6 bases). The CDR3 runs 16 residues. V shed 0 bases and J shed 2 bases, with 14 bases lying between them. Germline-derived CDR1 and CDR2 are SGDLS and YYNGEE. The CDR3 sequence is CASSVARAGGNYGYTF. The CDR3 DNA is TGTGCCAGCAGCGTAGCTAGGGCGGGGGGCAACTATGGCTACACCTTC.

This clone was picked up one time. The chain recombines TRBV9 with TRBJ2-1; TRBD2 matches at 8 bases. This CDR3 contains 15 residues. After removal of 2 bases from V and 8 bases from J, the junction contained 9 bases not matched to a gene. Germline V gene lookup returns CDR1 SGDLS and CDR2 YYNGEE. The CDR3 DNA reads TGTGCCAGCAGCGTCGAAGCGGGAGCGGTGGATGAGCAGTTCTTC. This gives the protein CASSVEAGAVDEQFF.

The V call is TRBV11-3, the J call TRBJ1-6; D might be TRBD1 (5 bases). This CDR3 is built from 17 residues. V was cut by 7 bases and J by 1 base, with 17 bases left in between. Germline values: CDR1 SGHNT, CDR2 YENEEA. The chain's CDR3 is CASTLGDGGSYNSPLHF. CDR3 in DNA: TGTGCCAGCACGTTGGGGGACGGGGGGTCCTATAATTCACCCCTCCACTTT. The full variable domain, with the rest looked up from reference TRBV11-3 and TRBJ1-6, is EAGVVQSPRYKIIEKKQPVAFWCNPISGHNTLYWYLQNLGQGPELLIRYENEEAVDDSQLPKDRFSAERLKGVDSTLKIQPAELGDSAVYLCASTLGDGGSYNSPLHFGNGTRLTVT.

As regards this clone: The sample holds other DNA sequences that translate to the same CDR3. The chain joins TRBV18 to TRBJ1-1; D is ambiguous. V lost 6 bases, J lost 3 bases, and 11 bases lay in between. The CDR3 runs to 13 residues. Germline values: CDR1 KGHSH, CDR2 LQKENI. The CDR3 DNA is TGTGCCAGCTCCCCCACAGCACACACTGAAGCTTTCTTT. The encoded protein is CASSPTAHTEAFF.

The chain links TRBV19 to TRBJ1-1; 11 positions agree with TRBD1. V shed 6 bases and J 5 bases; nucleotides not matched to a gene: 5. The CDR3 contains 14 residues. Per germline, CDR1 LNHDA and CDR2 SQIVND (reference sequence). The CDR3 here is CASRDRGHKTEAFF. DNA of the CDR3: TGTGCCAGTAGGGACAGGGGGCACAAGACTGAAGCTTTCTTT.

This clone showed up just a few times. The CDR3: CASSLALQPQGQPQHF. CDR3 DNA: TGTGCCAGCAGCTTAGCGCTACAGCCCCAGGGACAGCCCCAGCATTTT. This chain uses TRBV7-2 with TRBJ1-5; a weak D match, TRBD1 (5 bases). Between the trimmed V and J ends, which lost 0 bases and 7 bases, there was a span of 16 bases. The CDR3 length is 16 residues. Germline CDR1 SGHTA, CDR2 FQGNSA.

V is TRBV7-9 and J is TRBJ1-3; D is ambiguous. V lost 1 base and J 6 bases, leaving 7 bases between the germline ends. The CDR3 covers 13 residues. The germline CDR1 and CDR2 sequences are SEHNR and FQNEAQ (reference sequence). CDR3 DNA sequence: TGTGCCAGCAGCTTAGGCAGAGCAAACACCATATATTTT. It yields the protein CASSLGRANTIYF.

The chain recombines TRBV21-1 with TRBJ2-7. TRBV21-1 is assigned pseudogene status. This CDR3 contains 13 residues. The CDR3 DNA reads TGTGCCAGCAGCAGAGAAGGGTTGTACGAGCAGTACTTC. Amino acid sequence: CASSREGLYEQYF.

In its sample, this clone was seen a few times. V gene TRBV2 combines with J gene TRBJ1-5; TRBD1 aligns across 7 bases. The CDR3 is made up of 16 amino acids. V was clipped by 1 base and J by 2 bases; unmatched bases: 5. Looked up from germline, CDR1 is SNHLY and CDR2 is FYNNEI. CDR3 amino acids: CASSEGTGQGNQPQHF. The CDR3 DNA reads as TGTGCCAGCAGTGAAGGGACCGGACAGGGCAATCAGCCCCAGCATTTT.

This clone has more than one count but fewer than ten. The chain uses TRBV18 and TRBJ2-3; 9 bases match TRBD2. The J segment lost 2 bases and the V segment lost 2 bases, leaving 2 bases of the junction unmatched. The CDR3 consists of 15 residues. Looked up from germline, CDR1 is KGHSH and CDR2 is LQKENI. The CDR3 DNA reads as TGTGCCAGCTCACCAGCGGGAGGGTACACAGATACGCAGTATTTT. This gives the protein CASSPAGGYTDTQYF.

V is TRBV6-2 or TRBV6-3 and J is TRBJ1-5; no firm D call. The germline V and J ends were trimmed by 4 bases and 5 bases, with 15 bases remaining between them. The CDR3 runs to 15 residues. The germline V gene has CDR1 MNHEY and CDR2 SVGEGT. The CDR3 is CASSLLMGRDQPQHF. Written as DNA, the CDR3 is TGTGCCAGCAGTTTACTCATGGGGAGGGATCAGCCCCAGCATTTT.

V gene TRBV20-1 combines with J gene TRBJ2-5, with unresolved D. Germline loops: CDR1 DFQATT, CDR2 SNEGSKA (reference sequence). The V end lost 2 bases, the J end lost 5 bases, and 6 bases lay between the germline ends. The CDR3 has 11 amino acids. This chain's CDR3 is CSARLGETQYF. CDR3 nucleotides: TGCAGTGCTAGACTCGGGGAGACCCAGTACTTC.

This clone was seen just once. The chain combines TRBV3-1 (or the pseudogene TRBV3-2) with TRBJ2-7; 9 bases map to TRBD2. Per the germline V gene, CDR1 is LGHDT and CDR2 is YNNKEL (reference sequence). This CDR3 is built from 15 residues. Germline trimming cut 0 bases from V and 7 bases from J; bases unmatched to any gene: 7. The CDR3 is CASSQELAGAREQYF. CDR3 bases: TGTGCCAGCAGCCAAGAGTTAGCGGGAGCTCGGGAGCAGTACTTC.

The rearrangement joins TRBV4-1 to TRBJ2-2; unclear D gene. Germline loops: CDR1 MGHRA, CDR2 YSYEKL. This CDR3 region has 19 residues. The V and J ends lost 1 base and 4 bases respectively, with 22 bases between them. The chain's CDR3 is CASSQALVRVRSVTGELFF. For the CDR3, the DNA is TGCGCCAGCAGCCAAGCCCTCGTTCGGGTTCGTTCGGTCACCGGGGAGCTGTTTTTT.

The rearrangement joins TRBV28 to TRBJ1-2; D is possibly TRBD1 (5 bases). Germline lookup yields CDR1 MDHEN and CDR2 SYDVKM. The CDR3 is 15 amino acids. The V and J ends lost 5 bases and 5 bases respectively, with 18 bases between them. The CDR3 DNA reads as TGTGCCAGCAGTCTCCGACAGACGAAGAGGTATGGCTACACCTTC. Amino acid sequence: CASSLRQTKRYGYTF.

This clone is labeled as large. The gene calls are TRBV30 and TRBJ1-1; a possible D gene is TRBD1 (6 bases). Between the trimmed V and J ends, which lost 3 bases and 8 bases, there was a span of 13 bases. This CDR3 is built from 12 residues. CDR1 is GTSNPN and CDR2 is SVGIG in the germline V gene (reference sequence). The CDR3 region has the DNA TGTGCCTGGAGCTATCGGACAGTCGAAGCTTTCTTT. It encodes CAWSYRTVEAFF.

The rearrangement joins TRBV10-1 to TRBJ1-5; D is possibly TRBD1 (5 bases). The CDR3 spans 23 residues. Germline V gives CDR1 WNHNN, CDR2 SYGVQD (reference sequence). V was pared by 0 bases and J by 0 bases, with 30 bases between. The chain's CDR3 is CASSESLTVIPQEGVYSNQPQHF. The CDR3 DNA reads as TGCGCCAGCAGTGAGTCCCTGACAGTAATCCCCCAGGAAGGCGTTTATAGCAATCAGCCCCAGCATTTT.

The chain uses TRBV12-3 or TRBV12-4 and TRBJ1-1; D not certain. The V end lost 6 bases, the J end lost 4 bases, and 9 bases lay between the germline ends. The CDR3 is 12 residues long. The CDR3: CASSEGLTEAFF. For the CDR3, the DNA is TGTGCCAGCAGCGAGGGTCTCACTGAAGCTTTCTTT.

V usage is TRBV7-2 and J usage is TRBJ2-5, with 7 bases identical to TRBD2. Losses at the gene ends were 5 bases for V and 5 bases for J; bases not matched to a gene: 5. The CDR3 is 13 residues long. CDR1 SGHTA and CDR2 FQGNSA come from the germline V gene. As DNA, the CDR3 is TGTGCCAGCAGCCCGCGGGAGAGTGAGACCCAGTACTTC. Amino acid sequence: CASSPRESETQYF.

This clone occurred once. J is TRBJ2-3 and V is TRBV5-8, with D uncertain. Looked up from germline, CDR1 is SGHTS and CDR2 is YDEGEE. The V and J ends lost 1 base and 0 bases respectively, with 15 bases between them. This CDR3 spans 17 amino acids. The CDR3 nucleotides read TGTGCCAGCAGCTTGTCCCAAGCGAAGCTGAGCACAGATACGCAGTATTTT. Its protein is CASSLSQAKLSTDTQYF.

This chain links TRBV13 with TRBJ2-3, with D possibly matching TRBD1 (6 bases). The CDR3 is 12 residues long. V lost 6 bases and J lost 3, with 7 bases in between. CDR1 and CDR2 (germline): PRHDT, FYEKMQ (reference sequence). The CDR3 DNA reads TGTGCCAGCAGACAGGGAACAGATACGCAGTATTTT. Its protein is CASRQGTDTQYF.

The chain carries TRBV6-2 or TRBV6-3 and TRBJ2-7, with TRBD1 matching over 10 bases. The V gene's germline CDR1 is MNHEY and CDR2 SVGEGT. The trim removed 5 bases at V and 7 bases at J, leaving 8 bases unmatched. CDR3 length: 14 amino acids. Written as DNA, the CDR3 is TGTGCCAGCAGTGCCGGGACAGGGGCCTTGGAGCAGTACTTC. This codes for CASSAGTGALEQYF.